This T cell receptor beta chain was sequenced during a study of cytomegalovirus exposure and HLA in healthy donors. Study observations and caveats: A few V segments could not be told apart, such as TRBV6-2 and TRBV6-3, and were left out.

Primers included in the PCR were 60 Vbeta and 13 Jbeta primers. Some clones are missing from TCRdb's copy, which holds only in-frame ones; the method was immunoSEQ multiplex PCR. The sample holds about 150,000 clones, around 84% seen once. This clone was found a few times. As yet, its antigen is unknown. Germline V gene lookup returns CDR1 MNHNS and CDR2 SASEGT. The CDR3 has 13 amino acids. V shed 1 base and J shed 12 bases, with 13 bases lying between them. Sequenced sample: PBMCs. This clonotype was obtained from a woman aged 35 to 49 in good health and CMV-seronegative. The rearrangement uses TRBV6-1 and TRBJ1-5, with D unclear. The CDR3 nucleotides are TGTGCCAGCAGTGAAGTCTTGGCAGGAGGCCAGCATTTT. Residues: CASSEVLAGGQHF.